Following are 13 T cell receptor beta chains from one sample sequenced in a study of blood T cell repertoires in COVID-19. The method was immunoSEQ multiplex PCR; TCRdb's version includes in-frame clones alone and lacks a portion of them. The repertoire holds 90,000 to 110,000 clones, with around 90% as singletons. Sequenced material: peripheral blood. Receptors were obtained from a human donor in a cohort sampled during active COVID-19.

This chain's CDR3 is CASSLALRETNEKLFF. The CDR3 nucleotides are TGTGCCAGCAGCTTAGCGCTCAGGGAAACTAATGAAAAACTGTTTTTT. The gene calls are TRBV7-9 and TRBJ1-4; D may be TRBD1 (5 bases). In germline, CDR1 is SEHNR, CDR2 FQNEAQ (reference sequence). V was cut by 0 bases and J by 1 base, with 9 bases left in between. The CDR3 runs to 16 residues.

The V and J genes are TRBV11-1 and TRBJ2-7; the match to TRBD1 covers 8 bases. There are 13 residues in the CDR3. Germline V gene data show CDR1 as SGHAT and CDR2 as FQDESV (reference sequence). With V trimmed by 11 bases and J by 2 bases, 8 bases remained unmatched. For the CDR3, the DNA is TGTGCCCTAAGACAGGGGATACCCTACGAGCAGTACTTC. Its translation is CALRQGIPYEQYF.

This clone was picked up one time. The chain is built from TRBV3-1 (or the pseudogene TRBV3-2) and TRBJ2-1, with D perhaps matching TRBD2 (6 bases). CDR3 length: 15 residues. Per the germline V gene, CDR1 is LGHDT and CDR2 is YNNKEL (reference sequence). The V gene lost 4 bases and the J gene lost 1 base, with 11 bases spanning the gap. CDR3 amino acids: CASSPGERSYNEQFF. CDR3 nucleotides: TGTGCCAGCAGCCCGGGGGAGAGGTCCTACAATGAGCAGTTCTTC.

The chain is built from TRBV2 and TRBJ1-2; D uncertain. Germline assignment: CDR1 SNHLY and CDR2 FYNNEI. The CDR3 sequence is 13 residues long. V was shortened by 7 bases and J by 3 bases, with 12 bases between the two germline ends. This CDR3 reads CASTDPEDYGYTF. The CDR3 DNA reads as TGTGCCAGCACTGATCCCGAGGACTATGGCTACACCTTC.

The chain recombines TRBV19 with TRBJ2-7, with 10 bases identical to TRBD1. Germline lookup yields CDR1 LNHDA and CDR2 SQIVND (reference sequence). V lost 2 bases, J lost 3 bases, and 4 bases stayed unmatched. CDR3 length: 15 residues. The CDR3 sequence is CASSILGTGDYEQYF. The CDR3 DNA reads as TGTGCCAGTAGTATACTTGGGACAGGGGACTACGAGCAGTACTTC.

The gene calls are TRBV5-8 and TRBJ2-1; TRBD2 aligns across 7 bases. In germline, CDR1 is SGHTS, CDR2 YDEGEE. This CDR3 region has 15 residues. The ends lost 4 bases at V and 8 bases at J; junction bases unmatched: 12. The CDR3 region is CASSTGLMAVDEQFF. The CDR3 DNA follows: TGTGCCAGCAGCACGGGACTAATGGCTGTCGATGAGCAGTTCTTC.

This clone was found once. The chain is built from TRBV7-9 and TRBJ1-4, with TRBD1 matching 8 bases. In germline, CDR1 is SEHNR, CDR2 FQNEAQ (reference sequence). V lost 0 bases to trimming and J lost 8 bases; unmatched junction nucleotides: 8. The CDR3 covers 16 residues. The CDR3 reads CASSLANRGEHEKLFF. CDR3 bases: TGTGCCAGCAGCTTAGCTAACAGGGGGGAGCACGAAAAACTGTTTTTT.

The chain carries TRBV19 and TRBJ2-3, with 9 bases matching TRBD2. Unmatched junction bases numbered 10, after V lost 4 bases and J lost 2 bases. CDR1 is LNHDA and CDR2 is SQIVND in the germline V gene (reference sequence). The CDR3 consists of 17 residues. The CDR3 loop reads CASSTRRAGGPTDTQYF. DNA of the CDR3: TGTGCCAGTAGTACCAGACGGGCGGGAGGGCCCACAGATACGCAGTATTTT.

V and J are TRBV10-3 and TRBJ1-6, with 7 bases that match TRBD1. Germline CDR1 is ENHRY and CDR2 is SYGVKD. CDR3 length equals 14 residues. V lost 8 bases, J lost 7 bases, and 8 bases stayed unmatched. The CDR3 loop reads CAIRDSLLNSPLHF. For the CDR3, the DNA is TGTGCCATCCGGGACAGCCTGCTCAATTCACCCCTCCACTTT.

The gene calls are TRBV7-9 and TRBJ1-5; the match to TRBD1 covers 8 bases. J lost 2 bases, V lost 5 bases, and 11 bases had no gene match. The CDR3 is 17 amino acids. Germline V gene data show CDR1 as SEHNR and CDR2 as FQNEAQ (reference sequence). As DNA, the CDR3 is TGTGCCAGCAGCCTTGGACAGGGAGGTGAGGGCAATCAGCCCCAGCATTTT. As protein: CASSLGQGGEGNQPQHF.

This clone was recorded only once. The CDR3 nucleotides are TGTGCCAGCAGCTTAGATCAGCGGGGGGCCAGCACAGATACGCAGTATTTT. This encodes CASSLDQRGASTDTQYF. The V gene is TRBV11-2, the J gene TRBJ2-3; 9 positions agree with TRBD2. The trim removed 0 bases at V and 0 bases at J, leaving 4 bases unmatched. The CDR3 extends over 17 amino acids. Germline CDR1 SGHAT, CDR2 FQNNGV.

This sequence joins TRBV12-5 and TRBJ1-2; 7 nucleotides match TRBD1. The CDR3 spans 15 residues. Germline V gene lookup returns CDR1 LGHNT and CDR2 FRNRAP. Trimming removed 6 bases from V and 4 bases from J; junction bases left unmatched: 11. For the CDR3, the DNA is TGTGCTAGTGGCCCCACCCGTACAGGGGTCTATGGCTACACCTTC. This gives the protein CASGPTRTGVYGYTF.

This clone has just a few counts. CDR3 region: CASGLGTGGDEQYF. DNA of the CDR3: TGTGCCAGCGGGCTCGGGACAGGGGGCGACGAGCAGTACTTC. The chain is built from TRBV5-4 and TRBJ2-7; TRBD1 agrees at 12 bases. The CDR3 has 14 amino acids. After removal of 7 bases from V and 5 bases from J, the junction contained 7 bases not matched to a gene. Germline V gene data show CDR1 as SGHNT and CDR2 as YYREEE (reference sequence). Full variable domain (outside the CDR3, taken from reference TRBV5-4 and TRBJ2-7): ETGVTQSPTHLIKTRGQQVTLRCSSQSGHNTVSWYQQALGQGPQFIFQYYREEENGRGNFPPRFSGLQFPNYSSELNVNALELDDSALYLCASGLGTGGDEQYFGPGTRLTVT.